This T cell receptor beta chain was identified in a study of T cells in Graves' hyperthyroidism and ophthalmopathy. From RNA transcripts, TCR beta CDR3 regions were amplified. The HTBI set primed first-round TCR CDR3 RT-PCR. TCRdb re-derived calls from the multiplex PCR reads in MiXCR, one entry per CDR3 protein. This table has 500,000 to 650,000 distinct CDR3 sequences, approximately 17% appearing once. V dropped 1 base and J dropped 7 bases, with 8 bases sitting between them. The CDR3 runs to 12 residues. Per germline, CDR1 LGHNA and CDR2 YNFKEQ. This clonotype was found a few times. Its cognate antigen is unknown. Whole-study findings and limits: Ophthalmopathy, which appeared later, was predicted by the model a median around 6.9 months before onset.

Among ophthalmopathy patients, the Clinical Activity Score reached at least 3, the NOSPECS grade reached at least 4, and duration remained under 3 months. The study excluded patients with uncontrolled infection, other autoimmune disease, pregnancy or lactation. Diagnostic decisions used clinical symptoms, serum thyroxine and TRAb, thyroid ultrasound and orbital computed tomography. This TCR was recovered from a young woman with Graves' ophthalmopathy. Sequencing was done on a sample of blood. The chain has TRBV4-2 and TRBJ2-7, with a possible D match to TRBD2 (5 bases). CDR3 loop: CASSQGPGEQYF. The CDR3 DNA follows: TGTGCCAGCAGCCAAGGTCCGGGAGAGCAGTACTTC.